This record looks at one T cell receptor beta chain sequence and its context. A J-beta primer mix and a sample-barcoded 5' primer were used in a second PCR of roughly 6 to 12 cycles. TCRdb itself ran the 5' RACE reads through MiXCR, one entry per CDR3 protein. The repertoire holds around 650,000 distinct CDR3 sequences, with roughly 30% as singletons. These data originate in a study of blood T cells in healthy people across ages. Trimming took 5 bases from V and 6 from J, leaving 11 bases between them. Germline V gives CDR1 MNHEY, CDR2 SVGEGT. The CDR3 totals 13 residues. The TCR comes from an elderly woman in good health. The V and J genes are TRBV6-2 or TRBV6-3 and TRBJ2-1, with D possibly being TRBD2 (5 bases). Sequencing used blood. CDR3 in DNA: TGTGCCAGCAGTCTGACTAAGATCAATGAGCAGTTCTTC. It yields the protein CASSLTKINEQFF.